This T cell receptor beta chain was identified in a study of T cells after yellow fever vaccination. The TCR cDNA carried a universal primer site and UMIs from 5'RACE template switching. Each CDR3 protein is one row after TCRdb ran MiXCR on the 5' RACE reads. The sample lists 150,000 to 200,000 distinct CDR3 sequences, roughly 9.6% seen once, with 30% to 45% in the top ten. The germline V and J ends were trimmed by 6 bases and 7 bases, with 16 bases remaining between them. Germline values: CDR1 MNHEY, CDR2 SMNVEV (reference sequence). The CDR3 length is 13 residues. This clonotype was sampled from a young man who received the YFV17D yellow fever vaccine. The sequencing used CD8+ T cells sorted from PBMCs, collected 15 days after the yellow fever booster vaccination. This chain links TRBV27 with TRBJ2-7, with D possibly matching TRBD1 (5 bases). The CDR3 coding sequence is TGTGCCAGCAGCGTGTCAGGGTCTAGGGAGCAGTACTTC. Protein: CASSVSGSREQYF.